The sequence of this T cell receptor (beta chain) was determined in a study of blood T cell repertoires in COVID-19 (dated by TCRdb to 2020 to 2021). With regard to the full study: The collaborator samples originated in the United States, Italy and Spain and spanned the acute and convalescent phases of COVID-19. The prospective study material was composed of cDNA or gDNA derived from T cells, B-cell-depleted T cells, or PBMCs. HLA class I and class II types, where available, came from metadata supplied by the sample provider rather than from assay-based typing. The samples were drawn from the first 160 participants of the ongoing ImmuneRACE study and from roughly 1,300 subjects provided by 6 global collaborators. Deeply sampled blood TCRbeta repertoires from subjects exposed to, actively infected with, or recovered from COVID-19 were included in the dataset. Nearly every sample came with metadata listing a de-identified subject ID, COVID-19 status, age in years and sex. The repertoires were released in a freely available public database meant as a resource for research on the immune response to SARS-CoV-2. Broader findings and caveats from the paper: How much clinical and demographic metadata was included differed by source and by participant, and the metadata was provided uncurated.

Worth noting for this clone: It has no known antigen specificity. Within one base of it there is no much larger clone, and no base qualities were kept.

TCRbeta CDR3 regions were amplified from genomic DNA using the immunoSEQ Assay, a bias-controlled multiplex PCR. In the authors' own workflow: The number of nucleated cells in each sample was estimated from the amplification of reference gene primers within the assay. Sequence reads were collapsed and filtered to measure the absolute abundance of every unique TCRbeta CDR3 rearrangement. Productive Simpson clonality was computed per sample as the square root of Simpson's diversity index over productive rearrangements. TCRdb took this table from immuneACCESS and kept in-frame rearrangements with V and J called. Such tables lack part of the clones; where checked against another copy, unresolved V genes explain under half of the gap, and the rest is unexplained. That table furnishes V, J and clone size, whereas the DNA furnished D and trimming. The sample profile shows 90,000 or so clones; 85% of them were found once. Around 4.1% of the sample comes from the top ten.

Collaborating institutions collected whole blood in K2EDTA tubes following their own protocols. For TCRbeta analysis, collaborators shipped samples in one of three forms: frozen whole blood, isolated PBMCs, or DNA extracted from either of those sample types. The material sequenced was peripheral blood. The clonotype was recovered from a man aged 55-75 years with acute or convalescent COVID-19.

The CDR3 reads CASSDLGEKLFF. DNA sequence: TGTGCCAGCAGCGACTTAGGTGAAAAACTGTTTTTT. The chain links TRBV3-1 (or the pseudogene TRBV3-2) with TRBJ1-4, with the D gene call left open. CDR3 length: 12 amino acids, cysteine to phenylalanine. Kept here is only the CDR3 DNA, which spans 36 bases and is read in frame from base 1. V is pared back by 5 bases and J by 7 bases, with 8 bases lying between the germline termini. In the germline V gene (reference sequence), CDR1 corresponds to LGHDT and CDR2 to YNNKEL.